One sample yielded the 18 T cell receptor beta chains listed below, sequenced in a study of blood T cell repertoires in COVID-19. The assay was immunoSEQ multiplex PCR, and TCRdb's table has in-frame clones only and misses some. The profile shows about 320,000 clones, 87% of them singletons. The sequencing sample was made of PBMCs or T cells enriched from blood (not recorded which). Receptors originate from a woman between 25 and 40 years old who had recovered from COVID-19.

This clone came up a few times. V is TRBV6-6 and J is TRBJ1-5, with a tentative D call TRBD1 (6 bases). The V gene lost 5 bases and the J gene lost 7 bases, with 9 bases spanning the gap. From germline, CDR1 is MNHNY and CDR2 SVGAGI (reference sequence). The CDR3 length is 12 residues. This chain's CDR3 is CASSRDNQPQHF. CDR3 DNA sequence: TGTGCCAGCAGTCGGGACAACCAGCCCCAGCATTTT.

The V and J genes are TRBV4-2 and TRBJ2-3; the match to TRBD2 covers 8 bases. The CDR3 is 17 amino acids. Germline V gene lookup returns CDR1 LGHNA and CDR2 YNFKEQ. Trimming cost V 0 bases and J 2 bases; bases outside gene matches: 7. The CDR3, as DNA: TGTGCCAGCAGCCAAGATGGGACGGGGGGGCCCACAGATACGCAGTATTTT. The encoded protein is CASSQDGTGGPTDTQYF.

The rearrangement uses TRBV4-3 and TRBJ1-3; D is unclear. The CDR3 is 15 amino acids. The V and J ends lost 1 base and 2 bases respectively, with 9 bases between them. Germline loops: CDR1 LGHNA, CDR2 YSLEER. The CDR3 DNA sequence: TGCGCCAGCAGCCAAGGGCTGCAGGCTGGAAACACCATATATTTT. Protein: CASSQGLQAGNTIYF.

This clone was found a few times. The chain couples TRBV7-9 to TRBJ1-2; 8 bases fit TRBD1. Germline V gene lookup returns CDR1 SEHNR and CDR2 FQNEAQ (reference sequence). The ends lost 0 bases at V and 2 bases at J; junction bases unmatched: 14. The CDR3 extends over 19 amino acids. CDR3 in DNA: TGTGCCAGCAGCTTAGCCCTTCCCACGCACAGGGGGAACAACTATGGCTACACCTTC. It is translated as CASSLALPTHRGNNYGYTF.

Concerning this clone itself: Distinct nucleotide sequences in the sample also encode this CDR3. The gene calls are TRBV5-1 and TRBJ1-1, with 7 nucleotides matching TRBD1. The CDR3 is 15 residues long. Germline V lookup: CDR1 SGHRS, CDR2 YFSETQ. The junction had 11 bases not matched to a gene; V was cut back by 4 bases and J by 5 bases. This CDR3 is CASSQNRGLGTEAFF. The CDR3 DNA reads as TGCGCCAGCAGCCAAAACAGGGGCCTAGGAACTGAAGCTTTCTTT.

The CDR3 nucleotides are TGCAGCGTTGATGGACAGGGAAGATTTAACGAGCAGTACTTC. This sequence encodes CSVDGQGRFNEQYF. The rearrangement uses TRBV29-1 and TRBJ2-7; 8 nucleotides agree with TRBD1. The junction had 9 bases not matched to a gene; V was cut back by 3 bases and J by 5 bases. The CDR3 is 14 residues long. Germline-derived CDR1 and CDR2 are SQVTM and ANQGSEA.

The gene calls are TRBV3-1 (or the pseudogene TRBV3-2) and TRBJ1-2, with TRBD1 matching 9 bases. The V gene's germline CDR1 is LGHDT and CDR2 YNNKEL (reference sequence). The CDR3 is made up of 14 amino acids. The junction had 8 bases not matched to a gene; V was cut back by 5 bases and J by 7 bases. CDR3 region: CASSGLGQGIGYTF. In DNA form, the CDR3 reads TGTGCCAGCAGCGGATTGGGACAGGGTATTGGCTACACCTTC.

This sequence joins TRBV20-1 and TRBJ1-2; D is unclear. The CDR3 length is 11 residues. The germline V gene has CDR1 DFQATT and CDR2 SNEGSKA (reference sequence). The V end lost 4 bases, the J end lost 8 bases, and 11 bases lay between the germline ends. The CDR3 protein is CSATQNGGYTF. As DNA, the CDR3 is TGCAGTGCTACCCAGAACGGGGGCTACACCTTC.

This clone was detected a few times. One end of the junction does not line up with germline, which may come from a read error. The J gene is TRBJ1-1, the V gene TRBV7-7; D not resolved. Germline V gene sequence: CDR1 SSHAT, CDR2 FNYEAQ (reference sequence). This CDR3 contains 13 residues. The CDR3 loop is CASSSGRNTEAFF. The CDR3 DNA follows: TGTGCTAGCAGCAGCGGACGGAACACTGAAGCTTTCTTT.

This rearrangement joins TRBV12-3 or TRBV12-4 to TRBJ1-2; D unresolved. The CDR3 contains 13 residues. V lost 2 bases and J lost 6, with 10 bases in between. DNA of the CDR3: TGTGCCAGCAGTTTAACGACGGGGAATGGCTACACCTTC. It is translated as CASSLTTGNGYTF.

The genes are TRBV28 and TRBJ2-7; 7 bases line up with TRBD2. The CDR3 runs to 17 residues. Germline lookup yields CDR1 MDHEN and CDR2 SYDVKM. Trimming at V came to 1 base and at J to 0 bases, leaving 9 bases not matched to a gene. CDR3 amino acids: CASSLLGETGGSYEQYF. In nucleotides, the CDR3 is TGTGCCAGCAGTTTATTGGGGGAGACGGGGGGCTCCTACGAGCAGTACTTC. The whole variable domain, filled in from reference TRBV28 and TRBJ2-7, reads DVKVTQSSRYLVKRTGEKVFLECVQDMDHENMFWYRQDPGLGLRLIYFSYDVKMKEKGDIPEGYSVSREKKERFSLILESASTNQTSMYLCASSLLGETGGSYEQYFGPGTRLTVT.

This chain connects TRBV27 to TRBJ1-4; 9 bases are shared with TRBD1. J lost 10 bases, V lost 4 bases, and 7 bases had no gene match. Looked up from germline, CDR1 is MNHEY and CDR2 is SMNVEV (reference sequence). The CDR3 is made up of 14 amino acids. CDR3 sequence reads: CASSSRDREGKLFF. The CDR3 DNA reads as TGTGCCAGCAGTTCCCGGGACAGGGAGGGAAAACTGTTTTTT.

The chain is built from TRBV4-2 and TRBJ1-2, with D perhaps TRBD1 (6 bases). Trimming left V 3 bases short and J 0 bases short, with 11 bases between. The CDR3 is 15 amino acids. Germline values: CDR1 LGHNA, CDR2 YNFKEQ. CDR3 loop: CASSQENRANYGYTF. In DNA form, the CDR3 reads TGTGCCAGCAGCCAGGAGAACAGGGCTAACTATGGCTACACCTTC.

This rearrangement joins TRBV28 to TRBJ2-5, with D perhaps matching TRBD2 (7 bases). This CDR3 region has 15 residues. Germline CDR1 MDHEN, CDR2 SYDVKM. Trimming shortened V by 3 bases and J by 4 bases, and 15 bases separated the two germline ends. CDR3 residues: CASSFLRGGVETQYF. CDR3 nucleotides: TGTGCCAGCAGTTTTTTGAGGGGGGGGGTAGAGACCCAGTACTTC.

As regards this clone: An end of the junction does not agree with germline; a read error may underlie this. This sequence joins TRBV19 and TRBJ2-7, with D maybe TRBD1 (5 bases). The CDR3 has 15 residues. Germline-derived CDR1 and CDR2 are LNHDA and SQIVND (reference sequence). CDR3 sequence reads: CANSLSQGSGDEQYF. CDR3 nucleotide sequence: TGTGCCAATAGTCTTTCCCAGGGATCTGGGGACGAGCAGTACTTC.

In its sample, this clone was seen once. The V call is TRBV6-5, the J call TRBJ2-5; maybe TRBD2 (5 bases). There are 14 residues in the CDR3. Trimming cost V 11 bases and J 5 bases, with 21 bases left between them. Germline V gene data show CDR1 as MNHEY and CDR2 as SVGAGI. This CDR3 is CAARGNLGLETQYF. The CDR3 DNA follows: TGTGCCGCGAGAGGGAACCTGGGGTTGGAGACCCAGTACTTC.

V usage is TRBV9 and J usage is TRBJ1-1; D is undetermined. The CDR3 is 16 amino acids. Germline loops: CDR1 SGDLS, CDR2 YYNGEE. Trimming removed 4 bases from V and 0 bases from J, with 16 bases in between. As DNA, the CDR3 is TGTGCCAGCAGCCCCCGTGGCGGCTCCATGAACACTGAAGCTTTCTTT. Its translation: CASSPRGGSMNTEAFF.

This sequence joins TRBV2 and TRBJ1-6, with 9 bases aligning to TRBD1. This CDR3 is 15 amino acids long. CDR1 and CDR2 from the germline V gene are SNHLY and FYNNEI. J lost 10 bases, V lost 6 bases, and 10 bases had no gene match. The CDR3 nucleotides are TGTGCCAGCAGACAGGGGGCGCTTTTATCCTCACCCCTCCACTTT. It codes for CASRQGALLSSPLHF.